The sequence of this T cell receptor (beta chain) was determined in a study of T cells after yellow fever vaccination. J gave up 4 bases and V 5 bases, and 4 bases lay outside the gene matches. Germline CDR1 reads MNHNY; CDR2 reads SVGAGI (reference sequence). The CDR3 has 13 amino acids. TCRdb reprocessed the 5' RACE reads with MiXCR, giving one entry per CDR3 protein. Of approximately 150,000 distinct CDR3 sequences listed, 6.2% are singletons. The source is a man aged 18 to 30 who received the YFV17D yellow fever vaccine. J is TRBJ1-1 and V is TRBV6-6; 7 nucleotides agree with TRBD1. The source was CD4+ T cells sorted from PBMCs, collected on the day of the first yellow fever vaccination. The CDR3 coding sequence is TGTGCCAGCAGTATGCAGGGGGTCACTGAAGCTTTCTTT. It yields the protein CASSMQGVTEAFF.